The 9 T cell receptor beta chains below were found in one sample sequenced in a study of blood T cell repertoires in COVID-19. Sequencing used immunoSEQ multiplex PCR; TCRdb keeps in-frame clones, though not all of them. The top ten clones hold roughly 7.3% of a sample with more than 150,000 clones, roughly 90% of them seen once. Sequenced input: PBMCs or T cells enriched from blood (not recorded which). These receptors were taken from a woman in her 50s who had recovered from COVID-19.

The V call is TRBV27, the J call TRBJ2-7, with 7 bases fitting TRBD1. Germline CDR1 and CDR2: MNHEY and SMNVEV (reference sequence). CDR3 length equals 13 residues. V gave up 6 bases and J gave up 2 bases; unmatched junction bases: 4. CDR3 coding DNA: TGTGCCAGCAGGCTGACAGGGACCTACGAGCAGTACTTC. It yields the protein CASRLTGTYEQYF.

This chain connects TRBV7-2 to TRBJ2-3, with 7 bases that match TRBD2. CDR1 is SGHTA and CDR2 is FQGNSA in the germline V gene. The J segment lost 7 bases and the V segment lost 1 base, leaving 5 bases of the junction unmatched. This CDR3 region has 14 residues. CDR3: CASSLGGGPNTQYF. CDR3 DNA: TGTGCCAGCAGCTTAGGGGGAGGGCCAAATACGCAGTATTTT.

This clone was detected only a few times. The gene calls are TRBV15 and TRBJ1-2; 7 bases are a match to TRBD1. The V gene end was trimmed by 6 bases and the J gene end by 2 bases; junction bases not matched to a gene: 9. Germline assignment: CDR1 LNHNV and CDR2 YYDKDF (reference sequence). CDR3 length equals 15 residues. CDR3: CATRGWDSSNYGYTF. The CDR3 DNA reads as TGTGCCACCAGAGGGTGGGACAGCTCAAACTATGGCTACACCTTC.

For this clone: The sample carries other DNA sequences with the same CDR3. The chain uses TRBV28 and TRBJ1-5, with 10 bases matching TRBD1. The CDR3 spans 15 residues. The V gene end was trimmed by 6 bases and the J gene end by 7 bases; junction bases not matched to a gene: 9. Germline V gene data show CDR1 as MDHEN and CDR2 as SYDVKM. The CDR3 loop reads CASRTPGTGVQPQHF. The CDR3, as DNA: TGTGCCAGCAGGACGCCTGGGACAGGGGTCCAGCCCCAGCATTTT.

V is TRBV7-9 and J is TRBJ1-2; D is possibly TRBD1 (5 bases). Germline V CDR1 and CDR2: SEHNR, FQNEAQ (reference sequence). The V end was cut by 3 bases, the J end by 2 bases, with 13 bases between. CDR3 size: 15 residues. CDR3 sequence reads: CASSLQGLDNYGYTF. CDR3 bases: TGTGCCAGCAGCTTGCAGGGCTTGGACAACTATGGCTACACCTTC.

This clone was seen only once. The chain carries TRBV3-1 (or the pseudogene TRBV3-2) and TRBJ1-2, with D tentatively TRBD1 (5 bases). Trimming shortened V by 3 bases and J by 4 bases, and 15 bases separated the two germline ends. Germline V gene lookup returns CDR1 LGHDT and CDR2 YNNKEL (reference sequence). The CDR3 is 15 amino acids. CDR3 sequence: CASSQTGLNSYGYTF. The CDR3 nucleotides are TGTGCCAGCAGCCAGACGGGACTTAACAGCTATGGCTACACCTTC.

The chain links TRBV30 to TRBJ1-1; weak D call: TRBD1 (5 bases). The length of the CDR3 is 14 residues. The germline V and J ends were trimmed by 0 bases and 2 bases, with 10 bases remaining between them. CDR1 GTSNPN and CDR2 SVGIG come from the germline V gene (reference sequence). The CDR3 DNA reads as TGTGCCTGGAGTGTACGGGGGAGAAACACTGAAGCTTTCTTT. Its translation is CAWSVRGRNTEAFF.

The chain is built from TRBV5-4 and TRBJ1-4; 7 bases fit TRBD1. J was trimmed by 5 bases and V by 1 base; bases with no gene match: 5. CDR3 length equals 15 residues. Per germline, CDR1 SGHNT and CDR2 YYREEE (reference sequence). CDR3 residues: CASSLSHRGNEKLFF. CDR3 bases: TGTGCCAGCAGCTTGTCGCACAGGGGAAATGAAAAACTGTTTTTT.

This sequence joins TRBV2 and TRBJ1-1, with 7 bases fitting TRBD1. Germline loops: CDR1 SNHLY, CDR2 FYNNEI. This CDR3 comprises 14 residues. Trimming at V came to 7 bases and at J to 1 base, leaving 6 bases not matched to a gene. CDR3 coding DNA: TGTGCCAGCACAACGGGACAGAGGAACACTGAAGCTTTCTTT. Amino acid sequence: CASTTGQRNTEAFF. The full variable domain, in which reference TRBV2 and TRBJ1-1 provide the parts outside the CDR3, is EPEVTQTPSHQVTQMGQEVILRCVPISNHLYFYWYRQILGQKVEFLVSFYNNEISEKSEIFDDQFSVERPDGSNFTLKIRSTKLEDSAMYFCASTTGQRNTEAFFGQGTRLTVV.